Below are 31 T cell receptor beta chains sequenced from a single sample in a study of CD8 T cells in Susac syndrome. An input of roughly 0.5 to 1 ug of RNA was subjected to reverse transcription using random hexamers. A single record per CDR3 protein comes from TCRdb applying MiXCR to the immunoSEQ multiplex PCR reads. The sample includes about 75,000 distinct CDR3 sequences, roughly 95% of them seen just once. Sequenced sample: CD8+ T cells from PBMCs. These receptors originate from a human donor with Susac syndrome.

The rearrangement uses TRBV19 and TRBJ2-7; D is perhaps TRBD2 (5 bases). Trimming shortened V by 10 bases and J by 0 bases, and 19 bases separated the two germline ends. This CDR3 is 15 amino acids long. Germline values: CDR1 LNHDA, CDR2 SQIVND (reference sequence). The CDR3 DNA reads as TGTGCCACATCCGGACGGCGAGGGAGCTCCTACGAGCAGTACTTC. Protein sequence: CATSGRRGSSYEQYF. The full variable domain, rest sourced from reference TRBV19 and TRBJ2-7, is DGGITQSPKYLFRKEGQNVTLSCEQNLNHDAMYWYRQDPGQGLRLIYYSQIVNDFQKGDIAEGYSVSREKKESFPLTVTSAQKNPTAFYLCATSGRRGSSYEQYFGPGTRLTVT.

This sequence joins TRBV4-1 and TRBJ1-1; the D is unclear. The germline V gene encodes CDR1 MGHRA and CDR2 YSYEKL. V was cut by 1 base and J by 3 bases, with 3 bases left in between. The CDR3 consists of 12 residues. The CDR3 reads CASSQADTEAFF. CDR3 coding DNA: TGCGCCAGCAGCCAAGCGGACACTGAAGCTTTCTTT.

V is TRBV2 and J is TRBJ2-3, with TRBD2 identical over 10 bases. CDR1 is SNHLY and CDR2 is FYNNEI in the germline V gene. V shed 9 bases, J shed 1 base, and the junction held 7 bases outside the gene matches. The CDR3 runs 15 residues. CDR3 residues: CASTELAGRTDTQYF. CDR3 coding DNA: TGTGCCAGTACGGAACTAGCGGGACGCACAGATACGCAGTATTTT.

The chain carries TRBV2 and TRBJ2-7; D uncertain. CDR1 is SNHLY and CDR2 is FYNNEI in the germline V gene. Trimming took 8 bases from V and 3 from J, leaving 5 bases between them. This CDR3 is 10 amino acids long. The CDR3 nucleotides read TGTGCCAGCTACTACTACGAGCAGTACTTC. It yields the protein CASYYYEQYF.

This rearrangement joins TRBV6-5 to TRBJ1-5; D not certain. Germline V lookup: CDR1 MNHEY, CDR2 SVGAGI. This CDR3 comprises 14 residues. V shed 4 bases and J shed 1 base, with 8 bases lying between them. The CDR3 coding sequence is TGTGCCAGCAGTTCCGGCGGCAGCAATCAGCCCCAGCATTTT. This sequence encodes CASSSGGSNQPQHF.

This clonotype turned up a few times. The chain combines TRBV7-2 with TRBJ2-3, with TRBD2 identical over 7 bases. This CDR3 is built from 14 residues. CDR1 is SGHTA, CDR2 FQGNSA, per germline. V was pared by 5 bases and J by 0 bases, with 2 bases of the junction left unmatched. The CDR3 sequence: CASSTRGSTDTQYF. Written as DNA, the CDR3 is TGTGCCAGCAGCACGCGGGGGAGCACAGATACGCAGTATTTT.

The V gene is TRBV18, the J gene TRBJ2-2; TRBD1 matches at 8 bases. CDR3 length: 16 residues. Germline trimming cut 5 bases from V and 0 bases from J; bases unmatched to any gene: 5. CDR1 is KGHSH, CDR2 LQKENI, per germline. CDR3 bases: TGTGCCAGCTCAAGGACAGGGTCTCCGAACACCGGGGAGCTGTTTTTT. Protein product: CASSRTGSPNTGELFF.

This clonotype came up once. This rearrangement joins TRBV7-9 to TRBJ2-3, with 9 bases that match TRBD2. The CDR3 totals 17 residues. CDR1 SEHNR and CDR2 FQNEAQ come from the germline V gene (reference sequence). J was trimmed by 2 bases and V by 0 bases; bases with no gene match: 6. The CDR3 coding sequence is TGTGCCAGCAGCTTAGCCCCGGGACTAGCTATCACAGATACGCAGTATTTT. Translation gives CASSLAPGLAITDTQYF.

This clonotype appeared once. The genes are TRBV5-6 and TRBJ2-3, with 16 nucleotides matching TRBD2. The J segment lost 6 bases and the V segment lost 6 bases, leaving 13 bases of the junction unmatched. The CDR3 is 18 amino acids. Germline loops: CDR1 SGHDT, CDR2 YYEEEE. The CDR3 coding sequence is TGTGCCAGCATTTTCGGGACTAGCGGGGGGGCTACAGGTGATACGCAGTATTTT. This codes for CASIFGTSGGATGDTQYF.

For the CDR3, the DNA is TGTGCCAGCAGCTTAGCGAGGGGGTCCTACAATGAGCAGTTCTTC. Translating it yields CASSLARGSYNEQFF. J is TRBJ2-1 and V is TRBV7-2, with a possible D match to TRBD1 (6 bases). CDR3 length: 15 residues. CDR1 and CDR2 from the germline V gene are SGHTA and FQGNSA. V was cut by 0 bases and J by 1 base, with 7 bases left in between.

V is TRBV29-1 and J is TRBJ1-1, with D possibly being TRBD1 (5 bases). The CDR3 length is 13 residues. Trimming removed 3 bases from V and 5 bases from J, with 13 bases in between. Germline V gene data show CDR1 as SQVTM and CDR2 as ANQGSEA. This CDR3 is CSVDGAAVTEAFF. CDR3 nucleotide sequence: TGCAGCGTTGATGGGGCGGCAGTAACTGAAGCTTTCTTT.

Here the CDR3 DNA reads TGTGCCACCAGTGAGCTAGAGACCCAGTACTTC. Amino acid sequence: CATSELETQYF. The chain has TRBV24-1 and TRBJ2-5, with D hard to call. The CDR3 totals 11 residues. The V end was cut by 4 bases, the J end by 4 bases, with 3 bases between. Per the germline V gene, CDR1 is KGHDR and CDR2 is SFDVKD.

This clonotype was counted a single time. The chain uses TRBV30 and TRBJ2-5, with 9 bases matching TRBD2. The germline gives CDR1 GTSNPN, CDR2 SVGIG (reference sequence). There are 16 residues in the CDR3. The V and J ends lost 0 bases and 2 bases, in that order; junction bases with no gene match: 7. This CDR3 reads CAWSVPSGTRQETQYF. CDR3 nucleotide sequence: TGTGCCTGGAGTGTACCTAGCGGGACAAGACAAGAGACCCAGTACTTC.

The CDR3 here is CASSPQGTVDEQFF. The CDR3 nucleotides read TGTGCCAGCAGCCCCCAAGGAACGGTGGATGAGCAGTTCTTC. The chain joins TRBV9 to TRBJ2-1; D gene ambiguous. The length of the CDR3 is 14 residues. The germline CDR1 and CDR2 sequences are SGDLS and YYNGEE. V lost 4 bases and J lost 8, with 16 bases in between.

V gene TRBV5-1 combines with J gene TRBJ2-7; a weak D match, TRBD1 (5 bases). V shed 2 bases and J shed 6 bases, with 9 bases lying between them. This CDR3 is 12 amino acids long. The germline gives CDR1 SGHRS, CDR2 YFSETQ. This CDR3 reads CASSFKGREQYF. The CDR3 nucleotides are TGCGCCAGCAGCTTCAAGGGGCGCGAGCAGTACTTC.

Here the CDR3 reads CASSLEGRRTTDTQYF. The CDR3 region has the DNA TGCGCCAGCAGCTTGGAGGGGCGCCGCACCACAGATACGCAGTATTTT. This sequence joins TRBV5-1 and TRBJ2-3, with a tentative D call TRBD1 (5 bases). Trimming left V 0 bases short and J 2 bases short, with 13 bases between. Germline CDR1 and CDR2: SGHRS and YFSETQ. This CDR3 is built from 16 residues.

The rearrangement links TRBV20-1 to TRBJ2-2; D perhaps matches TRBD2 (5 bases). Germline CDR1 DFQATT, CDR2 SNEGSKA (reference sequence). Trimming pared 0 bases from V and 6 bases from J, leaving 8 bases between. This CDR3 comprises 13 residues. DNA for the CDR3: TGCAGTGCTAGAGAATCGGAGGCCGGGGAGCTGTTTTTT. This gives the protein CSARESEAGELFF.

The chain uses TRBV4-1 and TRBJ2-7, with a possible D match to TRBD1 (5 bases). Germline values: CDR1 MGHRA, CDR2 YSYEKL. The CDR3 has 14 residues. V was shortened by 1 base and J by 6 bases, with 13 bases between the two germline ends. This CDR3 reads CASSQGLGEFEQYF. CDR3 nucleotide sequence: TGCGCCAGCAGCCAAGGTCTAGGGGAATTCGAGCAGTACTTC.

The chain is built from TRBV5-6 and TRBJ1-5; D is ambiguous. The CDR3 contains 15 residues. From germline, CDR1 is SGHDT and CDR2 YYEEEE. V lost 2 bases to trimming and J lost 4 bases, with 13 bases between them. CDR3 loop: CASSFIAGANQPQHF. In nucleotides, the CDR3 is TGTGCCAGCAGCTTCATTGCGGGAGCTAATCAGCCCCAGCATTTT.

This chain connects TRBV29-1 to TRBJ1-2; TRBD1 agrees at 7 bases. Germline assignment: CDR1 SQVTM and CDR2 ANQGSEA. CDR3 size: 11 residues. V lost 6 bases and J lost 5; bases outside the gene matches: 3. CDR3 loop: CSVTGRYGYTF. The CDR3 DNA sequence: TGCAGCGTGACAGGGAGGTATGGCTACACCTTC.

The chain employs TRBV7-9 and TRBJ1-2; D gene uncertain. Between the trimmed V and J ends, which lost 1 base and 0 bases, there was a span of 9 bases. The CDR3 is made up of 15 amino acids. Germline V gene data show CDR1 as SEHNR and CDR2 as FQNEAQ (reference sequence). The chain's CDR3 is CASSLGQKANYGYTF. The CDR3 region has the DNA TGTGCCAGCAGCTTAGGGCAGAAAGCTAACTATGGCTACACCTTC.

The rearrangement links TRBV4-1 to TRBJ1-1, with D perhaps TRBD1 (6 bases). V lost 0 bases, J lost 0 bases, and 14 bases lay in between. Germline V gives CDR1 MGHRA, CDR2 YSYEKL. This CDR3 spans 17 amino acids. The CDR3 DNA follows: TGCGCCAGCAGCCAAGATGTACCCGGACAGATGAACACTGAAGCTTTCTTT. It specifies CASSQDVPGQMNTEAFF.

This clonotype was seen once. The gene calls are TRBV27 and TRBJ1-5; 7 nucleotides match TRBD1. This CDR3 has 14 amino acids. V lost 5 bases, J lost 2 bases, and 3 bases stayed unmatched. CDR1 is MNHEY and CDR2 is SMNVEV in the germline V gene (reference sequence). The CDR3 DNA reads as TGTGCCAGCAGTGCGGGACAGCGCAATCAGCCCCAGCATTTT. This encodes CASSAGQRNQPQHF.

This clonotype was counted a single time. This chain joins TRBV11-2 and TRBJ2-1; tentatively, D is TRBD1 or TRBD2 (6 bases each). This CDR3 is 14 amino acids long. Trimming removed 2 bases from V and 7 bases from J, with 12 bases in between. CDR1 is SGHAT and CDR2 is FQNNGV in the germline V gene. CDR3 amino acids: CASSLMTGGNEQFF. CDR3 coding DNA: TGTGCCAGCAGCTTAATGACAGGAGGGAATGAGCAGTTCTTC.

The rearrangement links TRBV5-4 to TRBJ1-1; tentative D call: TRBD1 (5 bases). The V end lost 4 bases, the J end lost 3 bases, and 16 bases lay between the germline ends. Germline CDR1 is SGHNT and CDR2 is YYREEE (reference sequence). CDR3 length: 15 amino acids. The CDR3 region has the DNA TGTGCCAGCAGCCGCCGGGGCCCGGGGCACACTGAAGCTTTCTTT. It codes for CASSRRGPGHTEAFF.

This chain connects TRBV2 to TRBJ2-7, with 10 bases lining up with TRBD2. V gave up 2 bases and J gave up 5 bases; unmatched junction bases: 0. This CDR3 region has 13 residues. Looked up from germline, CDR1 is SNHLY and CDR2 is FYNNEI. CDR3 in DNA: TGTGCCAGCAGTGAACTAGCGGGGGACGAGCAGTACTTC. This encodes CASSELAGDEQYF.

The CDR3 sequence is CASSPLGGRSYNEQFF. The CDR3, as DNA: TGTGCCAGCAGCCCCCTTGGGGGTAGGTCCTACAATGAGCAGTTCTTC. This chain connects TRBV14 to TRBJ2-1; tentatively, D is TRBD1 or TRBD2 (5 bases each). This CDR3 contains 16 residues. The V end lost 4 bases, the J end lost 1 base, and 14 bases lay between the germline ends. CDR1 and CDR2 (germline): SGHDN, FVKESK.

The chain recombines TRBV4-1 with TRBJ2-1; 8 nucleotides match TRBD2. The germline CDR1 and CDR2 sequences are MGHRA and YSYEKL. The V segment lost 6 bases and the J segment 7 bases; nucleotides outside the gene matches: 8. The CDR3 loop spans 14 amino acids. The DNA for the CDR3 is TGCGCCAGCAGTCTTAAGCGGGGGAAAAATGAGCAGTTCTTC. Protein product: CASSLKRGKNEQFF.

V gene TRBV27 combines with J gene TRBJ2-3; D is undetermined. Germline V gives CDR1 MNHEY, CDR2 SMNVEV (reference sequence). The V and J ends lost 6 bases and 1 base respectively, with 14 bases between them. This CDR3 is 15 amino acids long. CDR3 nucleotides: TGTGCCAGCAGAAAGGGATCCACCGGCACAGATACGCAGTATTTT. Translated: CASRKGSTGTDTQYF.

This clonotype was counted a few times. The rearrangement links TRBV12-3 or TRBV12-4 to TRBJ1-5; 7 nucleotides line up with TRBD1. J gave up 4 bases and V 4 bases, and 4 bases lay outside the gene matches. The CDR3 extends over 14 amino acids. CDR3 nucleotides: TGTGCCAGCAGTTCTCGACAGGGAAATCAGCCCCAGCATTTT. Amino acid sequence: CASSSRQGNQPQHF.

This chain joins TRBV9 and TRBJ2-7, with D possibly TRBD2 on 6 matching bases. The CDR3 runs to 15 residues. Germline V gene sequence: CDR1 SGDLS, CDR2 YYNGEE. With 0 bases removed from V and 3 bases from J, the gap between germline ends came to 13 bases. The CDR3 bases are TGTGCCAGCAGCGTAGGTAACGGGGGTGGCTACGAGCAGTACTTC. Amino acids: CASSVGNGGGYEQYF.